This is a list of T cell receptor beta chains from one sample in a study of shared clonotypes between healthy human individuals. Method: immunoSEQ multiplex PCR; TCRdb's copy keeps in-frame clones and lacks some. The sample yields approximately 2,200,000 clones, 93% seen once. The sample was naive CD8+ T cells from PBMCs. The source is a man between 18 and 35 years old in good health. Some clones in this sample may be carry-over from other donors' samples. CDR3s include the opening cysteine and the closing phenylalanine or tryptophan. D genes are given only for firm matches. The size of a clone is reported for some rows only, either as once, few or many, or as a class for expanded clones.

j_gene | abundance | d_gene | v_gene | CDR3nt | CDR3aa
TRBJ2-7 | NA | TRBD2 | TRBV27 | TGTGCCAGCAGTTTAAGTAGCGGGGCATTGGAGCAGTACTTC | CASSLSSGALEQYF
TRBJ2-5 | NA | TRBD1 | TRBV10-3 | TGTGCCATCAGTGAAGGTGGACAGGATGATGAATACCCGGAGACCCAGTACTTC | CAISEGGQDDEYPETQYF
TRBJ1-2 | once | TRBD1 | TRBV11-1 | TGTGCCAGCAGCTTACGGACAGGGGGCGATAACTATGGCTACACCTTC | CASSLRTGGDNYGYTF
TRBJ2-1 | NA | TRBD1 | TRBV6-1 | TGTGCCAGCAGTGAGGGACAGGCCTACAATGAGCAGTTCTTC | CASSEGQAYNEQFF
TRBJ2-2 | NA | NA | TRBV11-3 | TGTGCCAGCAGCTTGGGGACTGGTTACACCGGGGAGCTGTTTTTT | CASSLGTGYTGELFF
TRBJ2-2 | NA | NA | TRBV27 | TGTGCCAGCAGTCCCTTAGCGGTCGGGGAGCTGTTTTTT | CASSPLAVGELFF
TRBJ2-7 | NA | NA | TRBV2 | TGTGCCAGCATGGGTTTAGGAACCTACGAGCAGTACTTC | CASMGLGTYEQYF
TRBJ1-1 | NA | NA | TRBV11-2 | TGTGCCAGCAGCTTTGTCGAGGCTGAAGCTTTCTTT | CASSFVEAEAFF
TRBJ2-3 | NA | NA | TRBV13 | TGTGCCAGCAGCCCCGGGCGCAGGAGGTGGACAGATACGCAGTATTTT | CASSPGRRRWTDTQYF
TRBJ2-7 | NA | TRBD1 | TRBV27 | TGTGCCAGCAGTTTAACAGGGGTGTCCGAGCAGTACTTC | CASSLTGVSEQYF
TRBJ2-3 | NA | TRBD2 | TRBV28 | TGTGCCAGCAGACTAGCGGGAGTTGTAGATACGCAGTATTTT | CASRLAGVVDTQYF
TRBJ2-1 | NA | NA | TRBV28 | TGTGCCAGCAGTTTACCCAGACAGAATGAGCAGTTCTTC | CASSLPRQNEQFF
TRBJ2-1 | once | TRBD1 | TRBV9 | TGTGCCAGCAGCCTCCGGGACAGAATTCCCTCCTACAATGAGCAGTTCTTC | CASSLRDRIPSYNEQFF
TRBJ1-5 | NA | NA | TRBV19 | TGTGCCAGTAGTATTCTTTCCCTCCAGTCCAATCAGCCCCAGCATTTT | CASSILSLQSNQPQHF
TRBJ1-1 | once | NA | TRBV10-2 | TGCGCCAGCAGGGACAGGAACACTGAAGCTTTCTTT | CASRDRNTEAFF
TRBJ1-2 | NA | NA | TRBV15 | TGTGCCACCAGCAGAGATCATTTGGGCTCAGGGGTTAACTATGGCTACACCTTC | CATSRDHLGSGVNYGYTF
TRBJ2-7 | NA | NA | TRBV7-9 | TGTGCCAGCAGCTTAGGGCAGGGCCGGGACTACGAGCAGTACTTC | CASSLGQGRDYEQYF
TRBJ2-7 | NA | NA | TRBV27 | TGTGCCAGCTGGGGGGGGCGCGAGCAGTACTTC | CASWGGREQYF
TRBJ2-7 | NA | TRBD1 | TRBV5-6 | TGTGCCAGCAGCCCCGGAGGTAGGGGACAGGGCTACGAGCAGTACTTC | CASSPGGRGQGYEQYF
TRBJ2-7 | NA | NA | TRBV27 | TGTGCCAGCACCCCAAGGGACGGCACGTACGAGCAGTACTTC | CASTPRDGTYEQYF
TRBJ2-1 | NA | TRBD2 | TRBV9 | TGTGCCAGCACCCATGGGGGTCGACTAGCGGGCGATGAGCAGTTCTTC | CASTHGGRLAGDEQFF
TRBJ2-3 | NA | TRBD2 | TRBV7-2 | TGTGCCAGCAGCCCCAGTCTGGGCGGGAGGCCCACGCAGTATTTT | CASSPSLGGRPTQYF
TRBJ2-7 | NA | NA | TRBV11-2 | TGTGCCAGCAGCTTAGGACTCGACTGGTACGAGCAGTACTTC | CASSLGLDWYEQYF
TRBJ1-2 | NA | NA | TRBV9 | TGTGCCAGCAGCGTAATTGGTGGGGGTGATAACTATGGCTACACCTTC | CASSVIGGGDNYGYTF
TRBJ2-7 | NA | NA | TRBV25-1 | TGTGCCAGCAGCCTGGACGAGCAGTACTTC | CASSLDEQYF
TRBJ2-1 | NA | NA | TRBV6-5 | TGTGCCAGCAGTAGGCAGGGGACCCTGAATGAGCAGTTCTTC | CASSRQGTLNEQFF
TRBJ2-5 | NA | TRBD2 | TRBV7-9 | TGTGCCCTAACGCCCCCGCGGGAGGTCGTGGAGACCCAGTACTTC | CALTPPREVVETQYF
TRBJ1-2 | NA | NA | TRBV5-1 | TGCGCCAGCAGCTTGGCCAGGGAGGACTATGGCTACACCTTC | CASSLAREDYGYTF
TRBJ2-7 | NA | TRBD1 | TRBV29-1 | TGCAGCGTACGAGCAGGGGGACCGGATTACGAGCAGTACTTC | CSVRAGGPDYEQYF
TRBJ2-1 | NA | NA | TRBV7-9 | TGTGCCAGCAGCGGATACCGGGACATGATTTACAATGAGCAGTTCTTC | CASSGYRDMIYNEQFF
TRBJ2-1 | NA | NA | TRBV28 | TGTGCCAGCAGTTCCCCCATAATCTCGGGAGCGGGCCTCCACAATGAGCAGTTCTTC | CASSSPIISGAGLHNEQFF
TRBJ2-7 | NA | NA | TRBV7-9 | TGTGCCAGCAGCTTAGGGCCGGGTACTCTAGACGAGCAGTACTTC | CASSLGPGTLDEQYF
TRBJ2-1 | NA | NA | TRBV6-5 | TGTGCCAGCAGTCACGGAGGACAGCCGTACAATGAGCAGTTCTTC | CASSHGGQPYNEQFF
TRBJ2-3 | NA | TRBD2 | TRBV19 | TGTGCCAGTAGTATAGGGGCTAGCGGAGGAGGGGATACGCAGTATTTT | CASSIGASGGGDTQYF
TRBJ1-3 | NA | TRBD1 | TRBV18 | TGTGCCAGCTCACCGTGGGACAGGGCGACCAGCTCTGGAAACACCATATATTTT | CASSPWDRATSSGNTIYF
TRBJ2-1 | NA | TRBD2 | TRBV7-2 | TGTGCCAGCAACTCTGACCGGACTAGCTTGTTCAATGAGCAGTTCTTC | CASNSDRTSLFNEQFF
TRBJ2-1 | NA | TRBD2 | TRBV9 | TGTGCCAGCAGCGTAGCGACTAGCGGTGGAGGGGGGCAGTTCTTC | CASSVATSGGGGQFF
TRBJ1-3 | NA | NA | TRBV29-1 | TGCAGCGGGGTGCTGACTGGAAACACCATATATTTT | CSGVLTGNTIYF
TRBJ2-7 | NA | NA | TRBV4-2 | TGTGCCAGCAGCCAAGAGGGGACTCCCTACGAGCAGTACTTC | CASSQEGTPYEQYF
TRBJ1-2 | once | NA | TRBV5-1 | TGCGCCAGCAGCTTGGACGGTGGGGGGCGCTTTGAGGGCTACACCTTC | CASSLDGGGRFEGYTF
TRBJ2-1 | NA | TRBD1 | TRBV10-2 | TGCGCCAGCCTGTACGACAGGGACAATGAGCAGTTCTTC | CASLYDRDNEQFF
TRBJ2-7 | NA | NA | TRBV12-2 | TGTGCAAGTCGCTTAGTGGGCAGGGCCCACGAGCAGTACTTC | CASRLVGRAHEQYF
TRBJ1-1 | NA | NA | TRBV15 | TGTGCCACCAGCACGACACCTTTGAACACTGAAGCTTTCTTT | CATSTTPLNTEAFF
TRBJ2-1 | NA | TRBD2 | TRBV11-3 | TGTGCCAGCAGCGAACTAGCGGGAGTCGCCTACAATGAGCAGTTCTTC | CASSELAGVAYNEQFF
TRBJ1-1 | NA | TRBD1 | TRBV29-1 | TGCAGCGTACGACAGGGAGTGGGGACTGAAGCTTTCTTT | CSVRQGVGTEAFF
TRBJ2-3 | NA | TRBD1 | TRBV6-6 | TGTGCCAGCAGTGGACAGGGTAGTGGGGTCACAGATACGCAGTATTTT | CASSGQGSGVTDTQYF
TRBJ1-5 | NA | NA | TRBV5-1 | TGCGCCAGCAGCTTGGGCCAGGCCGGGCAGCCCCAGCATTTT | CASSLGQAGQPQHF